This record looks at one TCR beta chain sequence and its context. Antigen: not known. Unmatched junction bases numbered 7, after V lost 2 bases and J lost 1 base. CDR1 and CDR2 (germline): SGHVS, FQNEAQ. The CDR3 length is 16 residues. The sample belongs to a study of cytotoxic CD8 clonotypes in ibrutinib-treated CLL. Overall study results and limits: Clonality increased at ibrutinib response and stayed stable in sustained remission. At progression, however, it fell back toward baseline. Sustained-remission and progressing patients had unequal sampling times.

Profiling relied on immunoSEQ multiplex PCR, and the TCRdb table lists in-frame clones only, not all of them. Among approximately 330,000 clones listed, around four fifths were seen once. The sample here was PBMCs, taken before ibrutinib treatment. This TCR was recovered from a human donor with chronic lymphocytic leukemia. The chain has TRBV7-8 and TRBJ2-7, with 8 bases lining up with TRBD2. This CDR3 is CASSLLFSGRSYEQYF. The CDR3 DNA sequence: TGTGCCAGCAGCTTACTTTTCAGCGGGAGATCCTACGAGCAGTACTTC.